This T cell receptor beta chain is from a study of cytomegalovirus exposure and HLA in healthy donors. Study overall: Clustering assigned over 70% of the roughly 400 genotyped donors to the Caucasian-associated ancestry cluster. Study outcomes and limitations: Later analysis associated a missense DCLRE1C variant with TCR beta V- and J-gene trimming. Cytomegalovirus status, reportedly, was diagnosed with high specificity and sensitivity by the classifier.

Both 60 Vbeta primers and 13 Jbeta primers went into the PCR. The data were produced by immunoSEQ multiplex PCR, yet TCRdb's version contains in-frame clones alone and is incomplete. Here the sample spans 150,000 to 200,000 clones, around 75% being singletons. The CDR3 sequence is 15 residues long. Germline V gene sequence: CDR1 MNHEY, CDR2 SVGAGI. The J segment lost 8 bases and the V segment lost 4 bases, leaving 10 bases of the junction unmatched. Worth noting for this clone: Its antigen is not known.

Sequencing input: PBMCs. The TCR comes from a woman aged 45-60 years in good health and CMV-seropositive. The chain is built from TRBV6-5 and TRBJ1-4; 7 bases fit TRBD1. CDR3 sequence (DNA): TGTGCCAGCAGTTTTTACGACAGGGCGGTAGAAAAACTGTTTTTT. Its translation is CASSFYDRAVEKLFF.